This T cell receptor beta chain was retrieved from a study of blood T cell repertoires in COVID-19. Overall study context: COVID-19 samples, acute and convalescent, were from the United States, Italy and Spain. PBMCs, B-cell-depleted T cells, or T cells were the source of the cDNA or gDNA that made up the material.

Individuals drawn from 24 US areas were roughly 18 to 100 years old. V lost 0 bases to trimming and J lost 3 bases; unmatched junction nucleotides: 15. The length of the CDR3 is 18 residues. Germline values: CDR1 GTSNPN, CDR2 SVGIG (reference sequence). Original data processing: Cell counts per sample came from amplifying reference gene primers. Clones were sequenced by immunoSEQ multiplex PCR, and TCRdb holds only the in-frame ones, with some missing. V and J calls and clone size are those listed in that table; D and trimming were worked out from the DNA. In the table there are a few hundred thousand clones, approximately 90% of which are singletons.

The specimen sequenced was PBMCs or T cells enriched from blood (not recorded which). The rearrangement links TRBV30 to TRBJ1-2; TRBD1 matches at 8 bases. This clonotype was obtained from a young woman who had recovered from COVID-19. CDR3 in amino acids: CAWSVRRRTGPHYYGYTF. CDR3 sequence (DNA): TGTGCCTGGAGTGTACGGCGTCGGACAGGGCCTCACTACTATGGCTACACCTTC.